Listed below are T cell receptor beta chains from one sample, sequenced in a study of blood T cell repertoires in COVID-19. The assay was immunoSEQ multiplex PCR, and TCRdb's table has in-frame clones only and misses some. The table includes about 74,000 clones, roughly nine tenths detected once. Material: peripheral blood. These receptors were obtained from a man between 50 and 59 years old with acute or convalescent COVID-19. Both conserved end residues are part of each CDR3. A D gene is named only where the DNA matches it firmly. A clone size is listed for some rows: how often the clone was seen (once, few, many), or a class if it is expanded.

J: TRBJ2-3; size: -; V: TRBV4-1; D: TRBD1; DNA: TGCGCCAGCAGCCAAGATCGACAGGGGCGGGATACGCAGTATTTT; CDR3: CASSQDRQGRDTQYF
J: TRBJ2-3; size: -; V: TRBV3-1/TRBV3-2; D: TRBD2; DNA: TGTGCCAGCAGCCCGGGACTAACTAGCACAGATACGCAGTATTTT; CDR3: CASSPGLTSTDTQYF
J: TRBJ2-3; size: -; V: TRBV5-1; D: -; DNA: TGCGCCAGCAGCCTGGAGGGCGGGACAGCCCCTTATACGCAGTATTTT; CDR3: CASSLEGGTAPYTQYF
J: TRBJ2-3; size: -; V: TRBV11-2; D: -; DNA: TGTGCCAGCAGCTTAGCTAGCACCCCCACAGATACGCAGTATTTT; CDR3: CASSLASTPTDTQYF
J: TRBJ2-1; size: -; V: TRBV28; D: -; DNA: TGTGCCAGCAGTTCCCAGGGCAAAGTAATACTGAATGAGCAGTTCTTC; CDR3: CASSSQGKVILNEQFF
J: TRBJ2-3; size: few; V: TRBV7-3; D: TRBD1; DNA: TGTGCCAGCAGCGCCTGGGACAGGGGAGCAGATACGCAGTATTTT; CDR3: CASSAWDRGADTQYF
J: TRBJ1-6; size: -; V: TRBV5-1; D: -; DNA: TGCGCCAGCAGCTTGGATGTAAATTCACCCCTCCACTTT; CDR3: CASSLDVNSPLHF
J: TRBJ1-2; size: -; V: TRBV18; D: -; DNA: TGTGCCAGCTCACCGCCTGCACCTCAGGGGTCTTATGGCTACACCTTC; CDR3: CASSPPAPQGSYGYTF
J: TRBJ1-1; size: -; V: TRBV6-2/TRBV6-3; D: -; DNA: TGTGCCAGCAGTTACGTCGGCGGGAACACTGAAGCTTTCTTT; CDR3: CASSYVGGNTEAFF
J: TRBJ2-7; size: -; V: TRBV6-1; D: TRBD2; DNA: TGTGCCAGCAGAGCCGGCGGGAGAACCTACTACGAGCAGTACTTC; CDR3: CASRAGGRTYYEQYF
J: TRBJ2-3; size: -; V: TRBV21-1; D: -; DNA: TGTGCCAGCAGCTCTTCAGGACTAGCGAAAAGCACAGATACGCAGTATTTT; CDR3: CASSSSGLAKSTDTQYF
J: TRBJ1-2; size: -; V: TRBV7-9; D: -; DNA: TGTGCCAGCAGCCCCCCAGGGACTGCTGTTAACTATGGCTACACCTTC; CDR3: CASSPPGTAVNYGYTF
J: TRBJ1-5; size: -; V: TRBV5-1; D: TRBD1; DNA: TGCGCCAGCAGCCCGGGACAGAGCAATCAGCCCCAGCATTTT; CDR3: CASSPGQSNQPQHF
J: TRBJ1-2; size: -; V: TRBV7-3; D: TRBD1; DNA: TGTGCCAGCAGCTCGGGACAGCCCCGCTACACCTTC; CDR3: CASSSGQPRYTF
J: TRBJ2-3; size: -; V: TRBV30; D: -; DNA: TGTGCCTGGAGTCTGGGCTCGGGGACAGATACGCAGTATTTT; CDR3: CAWSLGSGTDTQYF
J: TRBJ1-1; size: once; V: TRBV6-5; D: -; DNA: TGTGCCAGCAGGAGGGGAAGCGGGACTGAAGCTTTCTTT; CDR3: CASRRGSGTEAFF
J: TRBJ2-5; size: -; V: TRBV2; D: -; DNA: TGTGCCAGCAGTGTACGGCAGGAAGGGGGCCAGTACTTC; CDR3: CASSVRQEGGQYF
J: TRBJ2-2; size: -; V: TRBV7-9; D: -; DNA: TGTGCCAGCAGCTTAGCGGCCATAAACACCGGGGAGCTGTTTTTT; CDR3: CASSLAAINTGELFF
J: TRBJ2-2; size: -; V: TRBV4-2; D: TRBD1; DNA: TGTGCCAGCAGCCTGGGGACAGGGGCGGGCACCGGGGAGCTGTTTTTT; CDR3: CASSLGTGAGTGELFF
J: TRBJ1-1; size: -; V: TRBV5-1; D: TRBD1; DNA: TGCGCCAGCAGCTCCGGGACAGCGAACACTGAAGCTTTCTTT; CDR3: CASSSGTANTEAFF
J: TRBJ1-2; size: once; V: TRBV9; D: TRBD1; DNA: TGTGCCAGCAGCGTAGCGGCAGGGGGAAACTATGGCTACACCTTC; CDR3: CASSVAAGGNYGYTF
J: TRBJ1-6; size: -; V: TRBV29-1; D: -; DNA: TGCAGCGTTGGACAGAATCGAAATTCACCCCTCCACTTT; CDR3: CSVGQNRNSPLHF
J: TRBJ2-7; size: -; V: TRBV28; D: TRBD2; DNA: TGTGCCAGCACCACCCCCACTAGCGGGAGCTTGGGCGAGCAGTACTTC; CDR3: CASTTPTSGSLGEQYF
J: TRBJ2-3; size: -; V: TRBV27; D: -; DNA: TGTGCCAGCAGTTTTGGGTCGGGGAAGGGGCAGTATTTT; CDR3: CASSFGSGKGQYF
J: TRBJ2-3; size: -; V: TRBV18; D: -; DNA: TGTGCCAGCTCACCACTCTTTCCCTCAAGCGCAGATACGCAGTATTTT; CDR3: CASSPLFPSSADTQYF
J: TRBJ2-3; size: few; V: TRBV5-4; D: TRBD2; DNA: TGTGCCAGCAGCCCGGAATGGCGGGGGGGCACAGATACGCAGTATTTT; CDR3: CASSPEWRGGTDTQYF
J: TRBJ2-3; size: once; V: TRBV6-6; D: TRBD2; DNA: TGTGCCAGCAGTACCAGGACTAGCGGGGGTTGGGATACGCAGTATTTT; CDR3: CASSTRTSGGWDTQYF
J: TRBJ2-1; size: once; V: TRBV6-5; D: -; DNA: TGTGCCAGCAGTTACTTCGGGCAGGGAGGAGGTGAGCAGTTCTTC; CDR3: CASSYFGQGGGEQFF
J: TRBJ2-2; size: -; V: TRBV5-1; D: -; DNA: TGCGCCAGCAGTTTTGAGGTGCCTACGGGCACCGGGGAGCTGTTTTTT; CDR3: CASSFEVPTGTGELFF
J: TRBJ1-3; size: -; V: TRBV18; D: -; DNA: TGTGCCAGCTCACCATATGCAGGGGCCAGAACTGGAAACACCATATATTTT; CDR3: CASSPYAGARTGNTIYF
J: TRBJ2-3; size: -; V: TRBV5-1; D: TRBD2; DNA: TGCGCCAGCAGCCGAGCAGGGCGGGGGGGCGGCACAGATACGCAGTATTTT; CDR3: CASSRAGRGGGTDTQYF
J: TRBJ2-7; size: -; V: TRBV18; D: TRBD2; DNA: TGTGCCAGCTCACCGAAAAAGGGGTCTGGGGGGGTCGAGCAGTACTTC; CDR3: CASSPKKGSGGVEQYF
J: TRBJ2-2; size: -; V: TRBV3-1/TRBV3-2; D: -; DNA: TGTGCCAGCAGCCAAGGATACGGGGTCGACACCGGGGAGCTGTTTTTT; CDR3: CASSQGYGVDTGELFF
J: TRBJ1-1; size: -; V: TRBV7-3; D: TRBD1; DNA: TGTGCCAGCAGCTTAAGGACAGGGGGAAGGGCTGAAGCTTTCTTT; CDR3: CASSLRTGGRAEAFF
J: TRBJ1-6; size: -; V: TRBV30; D: -; DNA: TGTGCCTGGAGTGACCCTGGGCGTAATTCACCCCTCCACTTT; CDR3: CAWSDPGRNSPLHF
J: TRBJ1-1; size: -; V: TRBV7-8; D: TRBD1; DNA: TGTGCCAGCAGCTACGGACAGGGCTCGGGAGCTTTCTTT; CDR3: CASSYGQGSGAFF
J: TRBJ2-3; size: -; V: TRBV11-3; D: TRBD2; DNA: TGTGCCAGCAGCCGGCGGGGGGGCAACACAGATACGCAGTATTTT; CDR3: CASSRRGGNTDTQYF
J: TRBJ1-5; size: -; V: TRBV7-2; D: -; DNA: TGTGCCAGCAGCTTATCGGGGGTTGGCAATCAGCCCCAGCATTTT; CDR3: CASSLSGVGNQPQHF
J: TRBJ2-1; size: -; V: TRBV18; D: -; DNA: TGTGCCAGCTCACCACAGGCGGCCCAAGGATACAATGAGCAGTTCTTC; CDR3: CASSPQAAQGYNEQFF
J: TRBJ2-3; size: -; V: TRBV14; D: TRBD2; DNA: TGTGCCAGCAGCCAAGTGACTAGCGGGGTTCCAGATACGCAGTATTTT; CDR3: CASSQVTSGVPDTQYF
J: TRBJ2-7; size: -; V: TRBV6-5; D: TRBD1; DNA: TGTGCCAGCACCGGACAGGGGGCTAAGGAGCAGTACTTC; CDR3: CASTGQGAKEQYF
J: TRBJ2-7; size: -; V: TRBV6-1; D: -; DNA: TGTGCCAGCAGTGAAGCGGGCCCCTACGAGCAGTACTTC; CDR3: CASSEAGPYEQYF
J: TRBJ2-7; size: -; V: TRBV6-1; D: TRBD2; DNA: TGTGCCAGCAGTGAAGGCGGGGGGTCTCACGAGCAGTACTTC; CDR3: CASSEGGGSHEQYF